This note documents a single TCR beta chain sequence. The source of the sample is a study of cytomegalovirus exposure and HLA in healthy donors. Study-level information: Inside one of the first data releases sat roughly 80 million unique TCRs taken from HLA-typed donors.

The CDR3 spans 14 residues. Germline CDR1 reads MNHEY; CDR2 reads SVGAGI. Trimming at V came to 5 bases and at J to 4 bases, leaving 6 bases not matched to a gene. The PCR made use of 60 Vbeta and 13 Jbeta primers. The table came from immunoSEQ multiplex PCR; TCRdb's copy has only in-frame clones and leaves some out. The sample consists of 90,000 to 120,000 clones, around 62% of them appearing once. This chain uses TRBV6-5 with TRBJ2-7, with 9 positions matching TRBD1. The receptor was isolated from a man aged 25 to 40 in good health and CMV-seropositive. Sequencing used PBMCs. In nucleotides, the CDR3 is TGTGCCAGCAGTCGCCCGGGACAGGGTTACGAGCAGTACTTC. Encoded protein: CASSRPGQGYEQYF.